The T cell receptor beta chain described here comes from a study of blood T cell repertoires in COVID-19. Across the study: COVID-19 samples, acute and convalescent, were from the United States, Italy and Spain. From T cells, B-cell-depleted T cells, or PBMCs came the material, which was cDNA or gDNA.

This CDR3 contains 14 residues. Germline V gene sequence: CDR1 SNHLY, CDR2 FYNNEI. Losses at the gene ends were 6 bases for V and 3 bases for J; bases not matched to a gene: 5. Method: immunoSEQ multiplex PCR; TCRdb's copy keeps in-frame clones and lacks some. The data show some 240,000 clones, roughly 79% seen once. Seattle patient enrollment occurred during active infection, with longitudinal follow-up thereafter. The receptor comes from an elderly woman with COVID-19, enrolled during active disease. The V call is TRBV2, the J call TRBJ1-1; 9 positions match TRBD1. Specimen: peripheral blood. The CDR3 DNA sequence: TGTGCCAGCAGCACAGGGGGCGCCTACACTGAAGCTTTCTTT. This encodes CASSTGGAYTEAFF.